This T cell receptor (beta chain) is from a study of blood T cell repertoires in COVID-19 (dated by TCRdb to about 2020). General notes on the study: Samples from collaborators originated in the United States, Italy and Spain and spanned both the acute and convalescent phases of COVID-19. The samples were drawn from two sources: the first 160 participants of the ongoing ImmuneRACE study, and fewer than 1,500 subjects contributed by 6 global collaborators. Where HLA class I and class II types were available, the types were taken from metadata supplied by the sample provider, not from assay-based typing. The prospective study material was composed of cDNA or gDNA derived from T cells, B-cell-depleted T cells, or PBMCs. The repertoires were released in a freely available public database intended as a resource for research on the immune response to SARS-CoV-2. Subjects who had been exposed to COVID-19, were actively infected with it, or had recovered from it provided the deeply sampled blood TCRbeta repertoires that made up the dataset. A de-identified subject ID, COVID-19 status, age in years and sex were almost always included in the sample metadata. Summary of the overall study and its limitations: The quantity of clinical and demographic metadata differed by source and by participant and was supplied without curation.

In this sample, this clone turned up once. Which antigen it targets is not known. One base away there is no much larger clone; base qualities are not given. TCRbeta CDR3 regions were amplified from genomic DNA using the immunoSEQ Assay, a bias-controlled multiplex PCR. In the source study's methods: Within the assay, amplification of reference gene primers was used to estimate how many nucleated cells each sample contained. To quantify the absolute abundance of each unique TCRbeta CDR3 rearrangement, sequence reads were collapsed and filtered. For each sample, productive Simpson clonality was calculated as the square root of Simpson's diversity index across productive rearrangements. TCRdb limited this immuneACCESS table to in-frame rearrangements with V and J called. A share of clones is missing; checked studies link under half to unresolved V genes, and the rest is unexplained. V and J calls and clone size are those listed in that table; D and trimming were worked out from the DNA. This sample gives 180,000 or so clones in total; roughly 85% of them show up just once. The top ten hold 11% of the sample.

Trimming at the junction amounts to 1 base on V and 6 bases on J, and the germline ends lie 16 bases apart. The CDR3 starts with the cysteine, ends with the phenylalanine, and has 15 residues. Only the CDR3 DNA is retained, 45 bases long and in frame from the first base. In the germline V gene (reference sequence), CDR1 corresponds to PRHDT and CDR2 to FYEKMQ. Whole blood was collected in K2EDTA tubes by collaborating institutions according to the institutions' own protocols. Collaborator samples were shipped for TCRbeta analysis as frozen whole blood, isolated PBMCs, or DNA extracted from either sample type.

Sequencing was performed on peripheral blood. The TCR sequence derives from a human donor with active or convalescent COVID-19. The donor label of this sample is uncertain. The V and J genes are TRBV13 and TRBJ2-7; TRBD2 could be the D gene, as 6 bases match. For the CDR3, the sequence is CASSLAGVVLGEQYF. In nucleotides, the sequence is TGTGCCAGCAGCTTAGCGGGAGTCGTTCTGGGCGAGCAGTACTTC.